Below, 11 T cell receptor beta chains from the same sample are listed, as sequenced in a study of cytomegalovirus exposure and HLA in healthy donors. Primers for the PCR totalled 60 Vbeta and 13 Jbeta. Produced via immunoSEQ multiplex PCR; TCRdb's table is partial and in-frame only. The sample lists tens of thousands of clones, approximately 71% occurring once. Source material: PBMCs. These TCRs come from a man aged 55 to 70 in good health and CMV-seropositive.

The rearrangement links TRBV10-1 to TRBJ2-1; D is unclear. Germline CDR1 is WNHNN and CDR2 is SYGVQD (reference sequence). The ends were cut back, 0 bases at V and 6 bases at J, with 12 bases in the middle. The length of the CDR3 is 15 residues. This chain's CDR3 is CASSESSVAGNEQFF. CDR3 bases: TGCGCCAGCAGTGAGTCGTCTGTAGCCGGCAATGAGCAGTTCTTC.

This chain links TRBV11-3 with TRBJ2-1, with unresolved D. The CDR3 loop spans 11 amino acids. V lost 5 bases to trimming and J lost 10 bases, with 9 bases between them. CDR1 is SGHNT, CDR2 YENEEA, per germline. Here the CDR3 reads CASSVGLEQFF. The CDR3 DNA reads TGTGCCAGCAGCGTAGGTTTAGAGCAGTTCTTC. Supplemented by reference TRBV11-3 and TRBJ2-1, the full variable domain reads EAGVVQSPRYKIIEKKQPVAFWCNPISGHNTLYWYLQNLGQGPELLIRYENEEAVDDSQLPKDRFSAERLKGVDSTLKIQPAELGDSAVYLCASSVGLEQFFGPGTRLTVL.

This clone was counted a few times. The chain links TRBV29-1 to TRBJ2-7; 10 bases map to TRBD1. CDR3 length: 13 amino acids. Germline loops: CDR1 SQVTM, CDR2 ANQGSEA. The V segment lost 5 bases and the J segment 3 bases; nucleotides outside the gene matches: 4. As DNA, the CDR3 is TGCAGCGTTAAGGACAGGGGGATCTACGAGCAGTACTTC. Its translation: CSVKDRGIYEQYF.

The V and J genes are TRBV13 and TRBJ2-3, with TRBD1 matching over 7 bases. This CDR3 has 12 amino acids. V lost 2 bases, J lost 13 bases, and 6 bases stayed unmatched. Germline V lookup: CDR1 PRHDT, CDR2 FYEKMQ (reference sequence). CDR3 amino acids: CASSLTGARKYF. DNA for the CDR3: TGTGCCAGCAGCTTAACAGGGGCGAGAAAGTATTTT.

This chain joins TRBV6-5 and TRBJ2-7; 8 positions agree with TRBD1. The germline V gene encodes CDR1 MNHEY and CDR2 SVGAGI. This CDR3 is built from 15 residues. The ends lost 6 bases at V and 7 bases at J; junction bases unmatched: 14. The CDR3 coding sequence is TGTGCCAGCAGAACGGCCGGACAGGGTTCGGGGGAGCAGTACTTC. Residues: CASRTAGQGSGEQYF.

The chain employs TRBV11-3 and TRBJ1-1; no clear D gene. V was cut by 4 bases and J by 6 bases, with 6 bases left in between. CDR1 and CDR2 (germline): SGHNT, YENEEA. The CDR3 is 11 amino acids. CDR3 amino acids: CASSSPSEAFF. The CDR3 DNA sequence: TGTGCCAGCAGCTCCCCCTCTGAAGCTTTCTTT.

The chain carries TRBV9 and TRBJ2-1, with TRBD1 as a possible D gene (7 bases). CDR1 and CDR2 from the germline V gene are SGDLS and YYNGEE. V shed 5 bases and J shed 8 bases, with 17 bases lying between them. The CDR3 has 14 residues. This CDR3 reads CASRQGGEGYEQFF. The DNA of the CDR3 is TGTGCCAGCAGGCAGGGGGGTGAAGGGTATGAGCAGTTCTTC.

The CDR3 bases are TGTGCCAGCAGCATACAAGTACAGGGAAACACTGAAGCTTTCTTT. Amino acids: CASSIQVQGNTEAFF. The rearrangement links TRBV7-9 to TRBJ1-1, with a weak D call TRBD1 (6 bases). The V end was cut by 5 bases, the J end by 2 bases, with 15 bases between. CDR1 SEHNR and CDR2 FQNEAQ come from the germline V gene (reference sequence). The CDR3 has 15 residues.

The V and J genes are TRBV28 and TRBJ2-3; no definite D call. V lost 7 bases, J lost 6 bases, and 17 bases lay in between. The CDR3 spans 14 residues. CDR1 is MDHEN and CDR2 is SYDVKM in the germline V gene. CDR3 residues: CASTLNGPRDTQYF. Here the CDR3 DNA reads TGTGCCAGCACCCTAAACGGTCCGAGGGATACGCAGTATTTT.

The CDR3 protein is CASRDQAYTINTEAFF. CDR3 DNA: TGTGCCAGCAGAGATCAGGCATACACCATCAACACTGAAGCTTTCTTT. The chain links TRBV7-2 to TRBJ1-1; D gene ambiguous. The CDR3 contains 16 residues. Germline V CDR1 and CDR2: SGHTA, FQGNSA. V was cut by 6 bases and J by 2 bases, with 19 bases left in between.

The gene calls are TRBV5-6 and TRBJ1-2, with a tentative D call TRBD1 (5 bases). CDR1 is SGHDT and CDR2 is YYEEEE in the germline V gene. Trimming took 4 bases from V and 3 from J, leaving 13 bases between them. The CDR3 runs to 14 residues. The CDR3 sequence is CASSHQGIHYGYTF. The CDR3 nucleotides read TGTGCCAGCAGCCACCAGGGTATTCACTATGGCTACACCTTC.